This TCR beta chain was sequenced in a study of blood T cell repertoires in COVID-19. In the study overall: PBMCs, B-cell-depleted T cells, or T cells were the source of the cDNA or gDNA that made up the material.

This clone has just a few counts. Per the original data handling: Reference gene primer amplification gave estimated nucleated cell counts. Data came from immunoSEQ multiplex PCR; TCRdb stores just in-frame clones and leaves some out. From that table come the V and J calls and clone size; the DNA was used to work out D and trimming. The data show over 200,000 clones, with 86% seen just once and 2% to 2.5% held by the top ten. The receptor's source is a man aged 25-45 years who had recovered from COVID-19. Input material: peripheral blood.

CDR3 loop: CASSLVTLYGYTF. In nucleotides, the CDR3 is TGTGCCAGCAGCTTGGTGACTCTCTATGGCTACACCTTC. This chain uses TRBV5-6 with TRBJ1-2; D is unresolved. Looked up from germline, CDR1 is SGHDT and CDR2 is YYEEEE. The CDR3 extends over 13 amino acids. V lost 0 bases, J lost 4 bases, and 7 bases lay in between.